These 29 T cell receptor beta chains were all obtained from the same sample, sequenced in a study of blood T cell repertoires in COVID-19. The table came from immunoSEQ multiplex PCR; TCRdb's copy has only in-frame clones and leaves some out. The table lists approximately 25,000 clones, 65% to 90% of them singletons, with roughly 19% in the top ten. Sample: peripheral blood. The receptors come from a human donor with acute or convalescent COVID-19. The donor label of this sample is uncertain.

The chain combines TRBV4-3 with TRBJ1-6; 7 bases are a match to TRBD1. CDR3 size: 16 residues. Per germline, CDR1 LGHNA and CDR2 YSLEER. J was trimmed by 8 bases and V by 0 bases; bases with no gene match: 7. The CDR3 DNA follows: TGCGCCAGCAGCCAAGAGGAGGGGGCGGAAGATTCACCCCTCCACTTT. It is translated as CASSQEEGAEDSPLHF.

This clone was observed once. The V and J genes are TRBV27 and TRBJ1-4, with 10 bases identical to TRBD1. The CDR3 runs to 15 residues. The V and J ends lost 2 bases and 7 bases, in that order; junction bases with no gene match: 4. Germline V gene sequence: CDR1 MNHEY, CDR2 SMNVEV (reference sequence). CDR3 in DNA: TGTGCCAGCAGTTTAACCGGGACAGGGGCTGAAAAACTGTTTTTT. It translates to CASSLTGTGAEKLFF.

The chain links TRBV5-4 to TRBJ2-1; 11 bases map to TRBD1. The J segment lost 3 bases and the V segment lost 3 bases, leaving 2 bases of the junction unmatched. Germline V CDR1 and CDR2: SGHNT, YYREEE (reference sequence). This CDR3 has 15 amino acids. CDR3 DNA sequence: TGTGCCAGCAGCTCCGGGACAGGGGGCTACAATGAGCAGTTCTTC. Protein product: CASSSGTGGYNEQFF.

The count of this clone is one. The rearrangement uses TRBV3-1 (or the pseudogene TRBV3-2) and TRBJ2-2, with D possibly being TRBD2 (6 bases). Looked up from germline, CDR1 is LGHDT and CDR2 is YNNKEL (reference sequence). Trimming cost V 3 bases and J 6 bases, with 14 bases left between them. The CDR3 sequence is 15 residues long. CDR3: CASSHSVRDSGELFF. CDR3 nucleotide sequence: TGTGCCAGCAGCCATTCCGTCCGGGACTCCGGGGAGCTGTTTTTT.

V usage is TRBV5-1 and J usage is TRBJ1-1; possible D gene TRBD1, 6 bases. Germline CDR1 SGHRS, CDR2 YFSETQ. The CDR3 length is 14 residues. V lost 10 bases and J 1 base, leaving 17 bases between the germline ends. The CDR3 here is CASHMGATNTEAFF. The CDR3 DNA sequence: TGCGCCTCCCATATGGGGGCCACGAACACTGAAGCTTTCTTT.

The chain is built from TRBV9 and TRBJ1-1, with no clear D. Germline CDR1 reads SGDLS; CDR2 reads YYNGEE. The CDR3 sequence is 13 residues long. Trimming shortened V by 0 bases and J by 0 bases, and 3 bases separated the two germline ends. The CDR3 protein is CASSVAVNTEAFF. For the CDR3, the DNA is TGTGCCAGCAGCGTAGCCGTGAACACTGAAGCTTTCTTT.

The chain employs TRBV27 and TRBJ2-2; no definite D call. The germline V gene encodes CDR1 MNHEY and CDR2 SMNVEV (reference sequence). The V end lost 1 base, the J end lost 6 bases, and 3 bases lay between the germline ends. This CDR3 is built from 12 residues. CDR3: CASSLLAGELFF. CDR3 DNA sequence: TGTGCCAGCAGTTTATTAGCCGGGGAGCTGTTTTTT.

J is TRBJ2-5 and V is TRBV9; 8 nucleotides agree with TRBD2. This CDR3 has 15 amino acids. The germline V gene has CDR1 SGDLS and CDR2 YYNGEE. V lost 3 bases to trimming and J lost 5 bases; unmatched junction nucleotides: 9. CDR3 residues: CASSARLASWETQYF. The CDR3, as DNA: TGTGCCAGCAGCGCAAGACTAGCGAGCTGGGAGACCCAGTACTTC.

V gene TRBV5-5 combines with J gene TRBJ1-3; D is undetermined. The CDR3 has 16 amino acids. Germline CDR1 is SGHKS and CDR2 is YYEKEE (reference sequence). The V end lost 0 bases, the J end lost 1 base, and 11 bases lay between the germline ends. The CDR3 is CASSLVATSSGNTIYF. Here the CDR3 DNA reads TGTGCCAGCAGCTTGGTGGCAACATCATCTGGAAACACCATATATTTT.

This sequence joins TRBV30 and TRBJ2-7; weak D call: TRBD2 (6 bases). Trimming shortened V by 2 bases and J by 9 bases, and 11 bases separated the two germline ends. Per germline, CDR1 GTSNPN and CDR2 SVGIG (reference sequence). CDR3 length equals 11 residues. CDR3 DNA sequence: TGTGCCTGGAGTTCGGGGGTCGGGCAGTACTTC. Its translation: CAWSSGVGQYF.

J is TRBJ2-3 and V is TRBV3-1 (or the pseudogene TRBV3-2); 9 positions agree with TRBD2. V was clipped by 4 bases and J by 0 bases; unmatched bases: 11. The V gene's germline CDR1 is LGHDT and CDR2 YNNKEL (reference sequence). This CDR3 has 18 residues. CDR3 coding DNA: TGTGCCAGCAGCCGGGGCATAGCGGGGGCCACGAGCACAGATACGCAGTATTTT. It translates to CASSRGIAGATSTDTQYF.

The genes are TRBV3-1 (or the pseudogene TRBV3-2) and TRBJ1-5; 9 bases match TRBD1. Germline CDR1 LGHDT, CDR2 YNNKEL (reference sequence). This CDR3 is built from 17 residues. Germline trimming cut 6 bases from V and 0 bases from J; bases unmatched to any gene: 9. The CDR3 is CASRGGQGNYSNQPQHF. CDR3 DNA sequence: TGTGCCAGCAGGGGGGGACAGGGAAATTATAGCAATCAGCCCCAGCATTTT.

The chain is built from TRBV19 and TRBJ1-2, with TRBD1 matching over 9 bases. Losses at the gene ends were 1 base for V and 1 base for J; bases not matched to a gene: 7. CDR3 length: 17 residues. Germline lookup yields CDR1 LNHDA and CDR2 SQIVND (reference sequence). CDR3 sequence reads: CASSIAPGQGVNYGYTF. The DNA of the CDR3 is TGTGCCAGTAGTATAGCCCCGGGACAGGGAGTTAACTATGGCTACACCTTC.

The chain carries TRBV6-4 and TRBJ2-2, with 10 bases lining up with TRBD2. The J segment lost 4 bases and the V segment lost 8 bases, leaving 13 bases of the junction unmatched. Per germline, CDR1 MRHNA and CDR2 SNTAGT. This CDR3 contains 17 residues. DNA of the CDR3: TGTGCCAGCGGGCCCAAGCGGGAGGGCCCGAGCACCGGGGAGCTGTTTTTT. It translates to CASGPKREGPSTGELFF.

The rearrangement uses TRBV2 and TRBJ2-5; 12 positions match TRBD2. V was clipped by 1 base and J by 2 bases; unmatched bases: 2. Per germline, CDR1 SNHLY and CDR2 FYNNEI. This CDR3 comprises 16 residues. In nucleotides, the CDR3 is TGTGCCAGCAGTGAAGGACTAGCGGGGGAGCAAGAGACCCAGTACTTC. Translating it yields CASSEGLAGEQETQYF.

This clone was seen once. This sequence joins TRBV19 and TRBJ2-1; TRBD2 agrees at 14 bases. The V gene's germline CDR1 is LNHDA and CDR2 SQIVND (reference sequence). Trimming at V came to 9 bases and at J to 7 bases, leaving 8 bases not matched to a gene. CDR3 length: 15 amino acids. This chain's CDR3 is CASHRTSGGKNEQFF. The DNA of the CDR3 is TGTGCCAGCCATAGGACTAGCGGGGGGAAAAATGAGCAGTTCTTC.

The J gene is TRBJ1-1, the V gene TRBV6-4; 9 bases are shared with TRBD1. V shed 5 bases and J 1 base; nucleotides not matched to a gene: 5. The CDR3 contains 15 residues. Germline loops: CDR1 MRHNA, CDR2 SNTAGT. The CDR3 DNA sequence: TGTGCCAGCAGTTCCGGGACAGGGTCGAACACTGAAGCTTTCTTT. Residues: CASSSGTGSNTEAFF.

The genes are TRBV3-1 (or the pseudogene TRBV3-2) and TRBJ1-4; tentatively, D is TRBD1 (5 bases). V was pared by 8 bases and J by 8 bases, with 21 bases between. CDR3 length: 15 amino acids. The germline gives CDR1 LGHDT, CDR2 YNNKEL (reference sequence). The CDR3, as DNA: TGTGCCAGCTGCGATCTGGGGGGACTAGAGGAAAAACTGTTTTTT. Amino acids: CASCDLGGLEEKLFF.

J is TRBJ1-1 and V is TRBV11-2; D is undetermined. The CDR3 is 15 amino acids. Germline CDR1 and CDR2: SGHAT and FQNNGV. Trimming removed 1 base at V and 1 base at J, with 10 bases between. The CDR3 spells CASSLAGFANTEAFF. CDR3 nucleotides: TGTGCCAGCAGCTTAGCCGGGTTCGCGAACACTGAAGCTTTCTTT.

In its sample, this clone was seen once. The rearrangement uses TRBV7-6 and TRBJ2-3; 8 bases align to TRBD2. The V segment lost 6 bases and the J segment 1 base; nucleotides outside the gene matches: 12. Germline V gives CDR1 SGHVS, CDR2 FNYEAQ. CDR3 length: 17 amino acids. CDR3 amino acids: CASSRTGTRPRTDTQYF. The DNA of the CDR3 is TGTGCCAGCAGTCGGACCGGGACTAGGCCACGCACAGATACGCAGTATTTT.

The J gene is TRBJ2-5, the V gene TRBV9; TRBD1 agrees at 7 bases. The CDR3 covers 13 residues. Germline CDR1 and CDR2: SGDLS and YYNGEE. Trimming at V came to 4 bases and at J to 5 bases, leaving 5 bases not matched to a gene. The CDR3, as DNA: TGTGCCAGCAGCCTCGGGACAGCGGAGACCCAGTACTTC. Encoded protein: CASSLGTAETQYF.

The chain has TRBV6-7 and TRBJ2-1; TRBD2 agrees at 14 bases. TRBV6-7 is classed as an ORF, of uncertain function. The CDR3 has 17 amino acids. V trimming: 0 bases; J trimming: 8 bases; junction bases outside the gene matches: 6. The CDR3: CASSYSWGTSGSHEQFF. CDR3 nucleotide sequence: TGTGCCAGCAGTTACTCTTGGGGGACTAGCGGGAGTCATGAGCAGTTCTTC.

The CDR3: CASSLGTGGFYNEQFF. CDR3 in DNA: TGTGCCAGCAGCTTAGGGACAGGGGGCTTCTACAATGAGCAGTTCTTC. The chain has TRBV7-8 and TRBJ2-1; TRBD1 matches 11 bases. Per the germline V gene, CDR1 is SGHVS and CDR2 is FQNEAQ. The V segment lost 1 base and the J segment 3 bases; nucleotides outside the gene matches: 2. There are 16 residues in the CDR3.

The chain carries TRBV5-1 and TRBJ2-5, with D perhaps matching TRBD1 (6 bases). The V gene lost 0 bases and the J gene lost 2 bases, with 11 bases spanning the gap. CDR3 length equals 15 residues. The germline gives CDR1 SGHRS, CDR2 YFSETQ. CDR3 protein: CASSLASTGQETQYF. The CDR3 bases are TGCGCCAGCAGCTTGGCCTCCACAGGGCAAGAGACCCAGTACTTC.

This clone was seen a few times. The chain uses TRBV5-1 and TRBJ1-2; D gene uncertain. Looked up from germline, CDR1 is SGHRS and CDR2 is YFSETQ. The V end lost 0 bases, the J end lost 1 base, and 7 bases lay between the germline ends. This CDR3 contains 14 residues. CDR3 protein: CASSLDSLNYGYTF. CDR3 coding DNA: TGCGCCAGCAGCTTGGATTCCCTTAACTATGGCTACACCTTC.

This chain joins TRBV11-2 and TRBJ1-2, with 7 positions matching TRBD1. The trim removed 0 bases at V and 8 bases at J, leaving 12 bases unmatched. CDR1 SGHAT and CDR2 FQNNGV come from the germline V gene. The CDR3 sequence is 16 residues long. CDR3 nucleotide sequence: TGTGCCAGCAGCTTAGATGAGCGGAGACAGGGTTGGGGCTACACCTTC. It yields the protein CASSLDERRQGWGYTF.

V usage is TRBV29-1 and J usage is TRBJ2-7, with D possibly TRBD2 on 5 matching bases. Trimming stripped 5 bases from V and 4 bases from J, with 27 bases between. The germline V gene has CDR1 SQVTM and CDR2 ANQGSEA. The CDR3 has 17 amino acids. In nucleotides, the CDR3 is TGCAGCGTTAGCGGTCCGACAAGGACCGCCGGCGGGTACGAGCAGTACTTC. Its protein is CSVSGPTRTAGGYEQYF.

CDR3 sequence (DNA): TGTGCCAGCAGCTTAAACCCAGGGGGCTCGGGGCAGCCCCAGCATTTT. Translated: CASSLNPGGSGQPQHF. The chain carries TRBV7-2 and TRBJ1-5; 8 bases map to TRBD1. Germline V gives CDR1 SGHTA, CDR2 FQGNSA. The CDR3 is made up of 16 amino acids. The V segment lost 2 bases and the J segment 7 bases; nucleotides outside the gene matches: 10.

J is TRBJ1-2 and V is TRBV5-1; TRBD1 matches 8 bases. Losses at the gene ends were 5 bases for V and 4 bases for J; bases not matched to a gene: 7. CDR1 and CDR2 (germline): SGHRS, YFSETQ. The CDR3 has 14 residues. CDR3 bases: TGCGCCAGCAGTCCGGGACAGGAATCCTATGGCTACACCTTC. Its translation is CASSPGQESYGYTF.